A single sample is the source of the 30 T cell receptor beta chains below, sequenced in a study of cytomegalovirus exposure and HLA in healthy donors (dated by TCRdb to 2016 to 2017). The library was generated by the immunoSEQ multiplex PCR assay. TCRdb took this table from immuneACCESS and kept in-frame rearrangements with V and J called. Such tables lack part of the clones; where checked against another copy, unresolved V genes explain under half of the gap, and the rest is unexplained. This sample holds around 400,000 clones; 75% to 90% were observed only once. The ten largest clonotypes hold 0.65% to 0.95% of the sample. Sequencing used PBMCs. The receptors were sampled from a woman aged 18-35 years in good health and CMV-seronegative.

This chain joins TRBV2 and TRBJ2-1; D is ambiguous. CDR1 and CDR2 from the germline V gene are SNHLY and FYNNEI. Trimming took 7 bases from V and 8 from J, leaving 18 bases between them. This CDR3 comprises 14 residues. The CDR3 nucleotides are TGTGCCAGCAACGCGGTTCCCTATACCGATGAGCAGTTCTTC. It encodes CASNAVPYTDEQFF.

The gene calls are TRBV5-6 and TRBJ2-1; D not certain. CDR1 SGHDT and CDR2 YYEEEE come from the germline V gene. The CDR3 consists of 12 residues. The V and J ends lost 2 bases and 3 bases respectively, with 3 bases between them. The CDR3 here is CASSLLYNEQFF. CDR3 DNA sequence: TGTGCCAGCAGCTTACTCTACAATGAGCAGTTCTTC.

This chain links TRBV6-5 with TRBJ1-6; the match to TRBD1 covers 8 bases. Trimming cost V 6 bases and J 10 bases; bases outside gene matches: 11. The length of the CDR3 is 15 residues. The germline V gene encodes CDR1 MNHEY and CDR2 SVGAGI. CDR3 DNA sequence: TGTGCCAGCAGCCGCACTGGGACAGGAGCCTCACCCCTCCACTTT. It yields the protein CASSRTGTGASPLHF.

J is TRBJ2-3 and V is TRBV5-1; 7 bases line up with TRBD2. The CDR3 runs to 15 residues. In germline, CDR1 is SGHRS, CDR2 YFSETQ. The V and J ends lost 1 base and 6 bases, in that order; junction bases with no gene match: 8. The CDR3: CASSLTSVLGDTQYF. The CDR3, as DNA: TGCGCCAGCAGCTTGACTAGCGTCCTTGGGGATACGCAGTATTTT.

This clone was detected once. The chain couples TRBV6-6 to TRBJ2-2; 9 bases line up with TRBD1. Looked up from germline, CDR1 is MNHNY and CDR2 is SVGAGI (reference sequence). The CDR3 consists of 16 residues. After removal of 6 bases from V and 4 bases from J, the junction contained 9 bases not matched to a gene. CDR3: CASRAPGQGPTGELFF. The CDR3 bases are TGTGCCAGCAGAGCCCCGGGACAGGGCCCCACCGGGGAGCTGTTTTTT.

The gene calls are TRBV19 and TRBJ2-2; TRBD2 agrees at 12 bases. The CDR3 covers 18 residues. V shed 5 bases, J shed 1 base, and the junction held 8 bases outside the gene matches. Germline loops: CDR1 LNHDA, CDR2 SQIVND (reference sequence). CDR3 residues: CASSDRLAGEQNTGELFF. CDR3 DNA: TGTGCCAGTAGTGATCGACTAGCGGGGGAACAGAACACCGGGGAGCTGTTTTTT. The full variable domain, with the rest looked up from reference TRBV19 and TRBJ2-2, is DGGITQSPKYLFRKEGQNVTLSCEQNLNHDAMYWYRQDPGQGLRLIYYSQIVNDFQKGDIAEGYSVSREKKESFPLTVTSAQKNPTAFYLCASSDRLAGEQNTGELFFGEGSRLTVL.

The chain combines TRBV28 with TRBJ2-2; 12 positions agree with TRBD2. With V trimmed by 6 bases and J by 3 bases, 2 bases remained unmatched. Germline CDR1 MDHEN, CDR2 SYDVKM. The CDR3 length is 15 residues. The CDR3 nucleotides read TGTGCCAGCAGACTAGCGGGGGGCGACACCGGGGAGCTGTTTTTT. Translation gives CASRLAGGDTGELFF.

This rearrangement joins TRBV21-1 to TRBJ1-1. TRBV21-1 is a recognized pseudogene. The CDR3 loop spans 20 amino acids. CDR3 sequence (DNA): TGTGCCAGCGCTTCCTTCACTCTCGGGCCCGCCCCTTCGGGGAATACTGAAGCTTTCTTT. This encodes CASASFTLGPAPSGNTEAFF.

The chain's CDR3 is CASDISGRWGDPYNEQFF. CDR3 coding DNA: TGTGCCAGCGACATAAGCGGGAGGTGGGGGGATCCCTACAATGAGCAGTTCTTC. This chain links TRBV28 with TRBJ2-1, with 9 nucleotides matching TRBD2. CDR1 MDHEN and CDR2 SYDVKM come from the germline V gene. This CDR3 spans 18 amino acids. Germline trimming cut 8 bases from V and 2 bases from J; bases unmatched to any gene: 16.

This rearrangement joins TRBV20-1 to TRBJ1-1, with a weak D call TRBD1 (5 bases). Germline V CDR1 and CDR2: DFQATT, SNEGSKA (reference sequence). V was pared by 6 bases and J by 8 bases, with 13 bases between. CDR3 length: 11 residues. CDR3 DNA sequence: TGCAGTGCCCACGACAGCGTCGAAGCTTTCTTT. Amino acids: CSAHDSVEAFF.

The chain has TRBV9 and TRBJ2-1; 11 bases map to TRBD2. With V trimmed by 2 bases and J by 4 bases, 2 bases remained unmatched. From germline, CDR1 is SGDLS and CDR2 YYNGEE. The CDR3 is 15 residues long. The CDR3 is CASSVSGRGYNEQFF. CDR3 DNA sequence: TGTGCCAGCAGCGTTAGCGGGAGGGGATACAATGAGCAGTTCTTC.

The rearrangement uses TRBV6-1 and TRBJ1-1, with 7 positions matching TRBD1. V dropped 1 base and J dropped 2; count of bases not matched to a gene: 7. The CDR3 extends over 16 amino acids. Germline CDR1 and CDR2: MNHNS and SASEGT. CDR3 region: CASSEGVGTANTEAFF. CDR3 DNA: TGTGCCAGCAGTGAAGGGGTCGGGACAGCAAACACTGAAGCTTTCTTT.

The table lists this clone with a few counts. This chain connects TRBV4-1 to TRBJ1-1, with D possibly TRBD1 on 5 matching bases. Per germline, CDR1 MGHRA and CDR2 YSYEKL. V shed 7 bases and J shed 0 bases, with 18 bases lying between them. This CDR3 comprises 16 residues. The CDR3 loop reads CASTPLGADMNTEAFF. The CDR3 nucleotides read TGCGCCAGCACACCTCTTGGGGCAGACATGAACACTGAAGCTTTCTTT.

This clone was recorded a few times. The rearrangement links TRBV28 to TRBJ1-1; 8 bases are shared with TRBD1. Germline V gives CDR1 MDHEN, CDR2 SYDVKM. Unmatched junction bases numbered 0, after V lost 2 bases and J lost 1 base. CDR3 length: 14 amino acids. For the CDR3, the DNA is TGTGCCAGCAGTTTAACAGGGGGGAACACTGAAGCTTTCTTT. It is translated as CASSLTGGNTEAFF.

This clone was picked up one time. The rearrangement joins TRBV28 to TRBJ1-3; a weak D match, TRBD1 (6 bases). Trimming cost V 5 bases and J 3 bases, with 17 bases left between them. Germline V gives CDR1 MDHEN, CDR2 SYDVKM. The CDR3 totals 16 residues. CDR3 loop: CASSPRGGAFGNTIYF. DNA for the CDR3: TGTGCCAGCAGTCCTAGAGGGGGGGCATTTGGAAACACCATATATTTT.

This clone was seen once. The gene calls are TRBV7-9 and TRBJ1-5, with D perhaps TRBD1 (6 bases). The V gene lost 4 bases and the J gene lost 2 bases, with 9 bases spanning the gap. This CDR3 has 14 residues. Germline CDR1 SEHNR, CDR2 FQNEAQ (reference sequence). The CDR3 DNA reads TGTGCCAGCAGCTCAGGGGCGGGCAATCAGCCCCAGCATTTT. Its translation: CASSSGAGNQPQHF.

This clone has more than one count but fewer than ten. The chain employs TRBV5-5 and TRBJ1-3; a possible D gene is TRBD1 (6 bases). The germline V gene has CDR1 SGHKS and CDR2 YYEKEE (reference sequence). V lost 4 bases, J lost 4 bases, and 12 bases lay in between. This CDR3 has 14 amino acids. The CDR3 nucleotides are TGTGCCAGCAGCCAACACGACAGGGGAAACACCATATATTTT. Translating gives CASSQHDRGNTIYF.

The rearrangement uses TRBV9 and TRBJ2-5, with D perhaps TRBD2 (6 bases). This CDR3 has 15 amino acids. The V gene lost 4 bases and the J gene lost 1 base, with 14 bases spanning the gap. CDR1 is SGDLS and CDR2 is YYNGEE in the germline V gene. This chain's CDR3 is CASSPIGGVQETQYF. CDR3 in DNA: TGTGCCAGCAGCCCCATCGGCGGGGTCCAAGAGACCCAGTACTTC.

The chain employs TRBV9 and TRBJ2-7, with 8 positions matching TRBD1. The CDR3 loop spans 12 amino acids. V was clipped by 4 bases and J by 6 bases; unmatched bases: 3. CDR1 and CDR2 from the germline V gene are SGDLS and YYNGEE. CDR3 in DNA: TGTGCCAGCAGCTACAGGGGGAGCGAGCAGTACTTC. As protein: CASSYRGSEQYF.

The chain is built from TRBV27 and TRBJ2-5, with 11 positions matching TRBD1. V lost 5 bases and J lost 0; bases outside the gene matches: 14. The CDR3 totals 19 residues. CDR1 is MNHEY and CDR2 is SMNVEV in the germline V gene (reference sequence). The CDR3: CASSGTGTGGISYQETQYF. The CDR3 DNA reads TGTGCCAGCAGTGGGACCGGGACAGGGGGAATATCGTACCAAGAGACCCAGTACTTC.

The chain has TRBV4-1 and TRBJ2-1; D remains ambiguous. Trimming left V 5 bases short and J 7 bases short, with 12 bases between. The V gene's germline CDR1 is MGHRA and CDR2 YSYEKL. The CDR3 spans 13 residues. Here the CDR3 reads CASSIRHGNEQFF. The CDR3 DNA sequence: TGCGCCAGCAGCATACGTCACGGGAATGAGCAGTTCTTC.

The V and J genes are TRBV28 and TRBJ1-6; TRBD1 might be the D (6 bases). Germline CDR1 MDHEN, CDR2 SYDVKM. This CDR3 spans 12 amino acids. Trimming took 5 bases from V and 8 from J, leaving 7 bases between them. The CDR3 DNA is TGTGCCAGCAGTCCAGGGGATTCACCCCTCCACTTT. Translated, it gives CASSPGDSPLHF.

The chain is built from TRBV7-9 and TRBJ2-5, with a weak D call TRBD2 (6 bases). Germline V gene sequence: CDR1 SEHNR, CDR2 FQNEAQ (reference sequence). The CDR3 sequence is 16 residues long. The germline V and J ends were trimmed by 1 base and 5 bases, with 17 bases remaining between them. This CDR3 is CASSLDGLGRGETQYF. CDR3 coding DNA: TGTGCCAGCAGCTTAGATGGACTGGGCCGGGGGGAGACCCAGTACTTC.

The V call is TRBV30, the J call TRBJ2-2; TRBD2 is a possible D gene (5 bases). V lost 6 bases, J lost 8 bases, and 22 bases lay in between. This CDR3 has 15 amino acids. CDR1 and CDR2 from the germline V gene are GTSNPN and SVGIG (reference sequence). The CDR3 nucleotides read TGTGCCTGCCCTGCGGCGGGCCACGATGTTGGGGAGCTGTTTTTT. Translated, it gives CACPAAGHDVGELFF.

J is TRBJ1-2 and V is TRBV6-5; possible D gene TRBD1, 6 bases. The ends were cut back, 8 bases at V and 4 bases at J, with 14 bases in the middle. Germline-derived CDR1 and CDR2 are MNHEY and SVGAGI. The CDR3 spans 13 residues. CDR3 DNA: TGTGCCAGCGCTTCCGACAGGCGCTATGGCTACACCTTC. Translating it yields CASASDRRYGYTF.

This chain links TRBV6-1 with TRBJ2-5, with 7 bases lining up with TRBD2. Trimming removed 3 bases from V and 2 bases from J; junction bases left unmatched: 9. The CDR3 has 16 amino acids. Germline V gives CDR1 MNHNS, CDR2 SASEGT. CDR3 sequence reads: CASSEVEAGIQETQYF. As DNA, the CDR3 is TGTGCCAGCAGTGAGGTTGAAGCGGGGATACAAGAGACCCAGTACTTC.

CDR3 residues: CASRSAGGLSFYGYTF. In DNA form, the CDR3 reads TGTGCCAGCAGATCGGCAGGGGGCTTATCGTTCTATGGCTACACCTTC. The J gene is TRBJ1-2, the V gene TRBV28, with TRBD1 identical over 8 bases. V lost 6 bases and J lost 4; bases outside the gene matches: 13. Germline V gene lookup returns CDR1 MDHEN and CDR2 SYDVKM. The CDR3 sequence is 16 residues long.

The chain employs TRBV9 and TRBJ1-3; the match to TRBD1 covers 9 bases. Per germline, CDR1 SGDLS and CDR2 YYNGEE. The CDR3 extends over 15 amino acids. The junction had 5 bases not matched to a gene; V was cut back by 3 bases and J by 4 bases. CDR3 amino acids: CASSAQGASGNTIYF. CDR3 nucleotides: TGTGCCAGCAGCGCACAGGGGGCGAGCGGAAACACCATATATTTT. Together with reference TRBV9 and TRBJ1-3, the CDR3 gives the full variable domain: DSGVTQTPKHLITATGQRVTLRCSPRSGDLSVYWYQQSLDQGLQFLIQYYNGEERAKGNILERFSAQQFPDLHSELNLSSLELGDSALYFCASSAQGASGNTIYFGEGSWLTVV.

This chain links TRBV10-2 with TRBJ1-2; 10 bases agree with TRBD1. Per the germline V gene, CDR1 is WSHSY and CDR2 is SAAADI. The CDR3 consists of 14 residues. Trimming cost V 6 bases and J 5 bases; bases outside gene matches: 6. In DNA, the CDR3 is TGCGCCAGCAGCCTCCGGACAGGGGGATATGGCTACACCTTC. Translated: CASSLRTGGYGYTF.

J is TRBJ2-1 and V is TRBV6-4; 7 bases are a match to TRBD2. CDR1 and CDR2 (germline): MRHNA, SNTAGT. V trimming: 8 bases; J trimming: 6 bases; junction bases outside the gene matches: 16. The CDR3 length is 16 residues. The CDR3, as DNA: TGTGCCAGCGAGGATACAAGCGGGGCGGCTACCAATGAGCAGTTCTTC. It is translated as CASEDTSGAATNEQFF.